Detailed here is one T cell receptor (beta chain). Its antigen remains unidentified. The junction had 5 bases not matched to a gene; V was cut back by 5 bases and J by 8 bases. CDR1 is SGHTA and CDR2 is FQGNSA in the germline V gene. The CDR3 loop spans 14 amino acids. The record originates from a study of cytomegalovirus exposure and HLA in healthy donors. Background on the study: A subsequent analysis reported that the 95 to 150 validation repertoires were produced on the same platform that had also been used for the 666 first-cohort repertoires. General study results and limits: A later analysis found first-cohort TCR clusters tended to co-occur in the 90 to 150 validation repertoires. Rare sequences made up most TCRs, while some public TCRs were found in many donors.

Among the roughly 110 subjects of the validation cohort, separate from the roughly 650-subject first cohort, were the donors. Measured with immunoSEQ multiplex PCR; TCRdb has only the in-frame clones, and not every one. The sample yields about 140,000 clones, approximately 86% seen once. The V gene is TRBV7-2, the J gene TRBJ1-6; 8 bases match TRBD1. Sequenced material: PBMCs. This TCR was sampled from a young woman in good health and CMV-seropositive. CDR3 bases: TGTGCCAGCAGCCCGACAGGGGCCCATTCACCCCTCCACTTT. This gives the protein CASSPTGAHSPLHF.